This is a list of T cell receptor beta chains from one sample in a study of immune evolution from preneoplasia to lung adenocarcinoma. Clones were sequenced by immunoSEQ multiplex PCR, and TCRdb holds only the in-frame ones, with some missing. This table has about 5,700 clones, 70% to 80% appearing once. The sequenced sample consisted of FFPE adjacent normal lung tissue. These receptors all stem from a person aged 65 to 85 with lung adenocarcinoma. Each CDR3 is given with its conserved first and last residue.

v_call	j_call	cdr3_aa
TRBV28	TRBJ2-1	CASSSGGSSYNEQFF
TRBV7-8	TRBJ2-7	CASSLASSGSSYEQYF
TRBV5-6	TRBJ2-3	CASSLGTGLRTDTQYF
TRBV5-6	TRBJ2-3	CASSLFGQGTDTQYF
TRBV5-6	TRBJ2-3	CASTSTDTQYF
TRBV5-1	TRBJ2-7	CASSLGASGSSEQYF
TRBV4-3	TRBJ2-2	CASSQEASSGGITGELFF
TRBV5-1	TRBJ2-5	CASRQGLQETQYF
TRBV5-1	TRBJ2-7	CASSWGQLYEQYF
TRBV5-1	TRBJ2-2	CASSPEANTGELFF
TRBV5-1	TRBJ2-5	CASSSQEQETQYF
TRBV12-5	TRBJ2-3	CASGFTDTQYF
TRBV9	TRBJ2-7	CASSPWAGGSEQYF
TRBV5-1	TRBJ1-1	CASSLDSPVMNTEAFF
TRBV7-2	TRBJ1-2	CASSLRGMGSDYTF
TRBV5-1	TRBJ1-2	CASSLGQANYGYTF
TRBV28	TRBJ1-4	CASSLPTTNEKLFF
TRBV11-2	TRBJ2-2	CASSRLANTGELFF
TRBV5-1	TRBJ2-7	CASSQQGGEQYF
TRBV9	TRBJ2-5	CASSTPSGGYQETQYF
TRBV15	TRBJ1-1	CATSRGSESNTEAFF
TRBV11-2	TRBJ1-2	CASSHNRIDYGYTF
TRBV6-1	TRBJ2-7	CASSEYEQYF
TRBV18	TRBJ1-1	CASSPPGTQPNEAFF
TRBV30	TRBJ2-1	CAWSSGGPFNEQFF
TRBV6-5	TRBJ1-4	CASGGTSNEKLFF
TRBV4-3	TRBJ2-2	CASSLGEDTGELFF
TRBV18	TRBJ1-1	CASSPSARGGGNTEAFF
TRBV5-6	TRBJ2-7	CASSLWASVGKQYF
TRBV5-1	TRBJ2-3	CASSSQGADTQYF
TRBV7-2	TRBJ1-2	CASSSPPADPYGYTF
TRBV9	TRBJ2-2	CASSALDSGAGELFF
TRBV6-5	TRBJ2-5	CASSYGLAGARAQYF
TRBV5-1	TRBJ2-7	CASSLGWAYEQYF
TRBV5-4	TRBJ2-5	CASSSSGSGETQYF
TRBV4-3	TRBJ2-1	CASSQEGRTSSYNEQFF
TRBV25-1	TRBJ2-5	CASSVAGAKETQYF
TRBV25-1	TRBJ1-5	CASSDFDRTEPQHF
TRBV7-5	TRBJ2-5	CASSLHLQETQYF
TRBV5-4	TRBJ2-7	CASREGPGADEQYF
TRBV27	TRBJ2-7	CASSTPGQGASREQYF
TRBV5-4	TRBJ1-1	CASSLQQGAGAEAFF